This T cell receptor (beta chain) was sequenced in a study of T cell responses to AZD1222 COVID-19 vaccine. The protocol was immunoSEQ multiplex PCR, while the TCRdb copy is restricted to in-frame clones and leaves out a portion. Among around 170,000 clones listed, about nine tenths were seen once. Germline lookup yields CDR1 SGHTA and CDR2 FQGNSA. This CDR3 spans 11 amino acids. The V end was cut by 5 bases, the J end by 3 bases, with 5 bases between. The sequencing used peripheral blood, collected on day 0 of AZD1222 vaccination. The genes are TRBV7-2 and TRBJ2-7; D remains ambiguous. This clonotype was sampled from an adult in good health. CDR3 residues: CASSKYYEQYF. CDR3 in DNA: TGTGCCAGCAGCAAATACTACGAGCAGTACTTC. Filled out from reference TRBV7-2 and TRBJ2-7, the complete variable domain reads GAGVSQSPSNKVTEKGKDVELRCDPISGHTALYWYRQSLGQGLEFLIYFQGNSAPDKSGLPSDRFSAERTGGSVSTLTIQRTQQEDSAVYLCASSKYYEQYFGPGTRLTVT.